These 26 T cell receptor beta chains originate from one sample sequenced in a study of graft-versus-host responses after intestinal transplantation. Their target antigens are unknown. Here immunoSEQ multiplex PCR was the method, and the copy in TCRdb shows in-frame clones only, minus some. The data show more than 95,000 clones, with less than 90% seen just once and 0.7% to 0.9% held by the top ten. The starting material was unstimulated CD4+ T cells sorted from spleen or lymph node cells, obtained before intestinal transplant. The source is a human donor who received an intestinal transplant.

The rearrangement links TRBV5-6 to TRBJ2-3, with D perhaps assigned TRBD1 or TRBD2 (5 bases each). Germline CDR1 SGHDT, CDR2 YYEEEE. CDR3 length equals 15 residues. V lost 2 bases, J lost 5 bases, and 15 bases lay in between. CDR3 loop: CASSFYRGVRDTQYF. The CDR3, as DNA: TGTGCCAGCAGCTTCTACCGAGGGGTAAGAGATACGCAGTATTTT.

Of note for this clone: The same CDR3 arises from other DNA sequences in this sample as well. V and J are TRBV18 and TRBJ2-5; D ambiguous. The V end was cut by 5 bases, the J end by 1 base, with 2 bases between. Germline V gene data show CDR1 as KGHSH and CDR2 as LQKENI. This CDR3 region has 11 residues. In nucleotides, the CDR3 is TGTGCCAGCTCAAGCCAAGAGACCCAGTACTTC. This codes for CASSSQETQYF. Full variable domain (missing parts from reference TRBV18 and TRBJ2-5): NAGVMQNPRHLVRRRGQEARLRCSPMKGHSHVYWYRQLPEEGLKFMVYLQKENIIDESGMPKERFSAEFPKEGPSILRIQQVVRGDSAAYFCASSSQETQYFGPGTRLLVL.

CDR3 coding DNA: TGCACCTGGAGGGGGAGAGGCACAGATACGCAGTATTTT. Translating it yields CTWRGRGTDTQYF. The rearrangement links TRBV29-1 to TRBJ2-3; D is perhaps TRBD1 or TRBD2 (6 bases each). The CDR3 loop spans 13 amino acids. Germline CDR1 is SQVTM and CDR2 is ANQGSEA.

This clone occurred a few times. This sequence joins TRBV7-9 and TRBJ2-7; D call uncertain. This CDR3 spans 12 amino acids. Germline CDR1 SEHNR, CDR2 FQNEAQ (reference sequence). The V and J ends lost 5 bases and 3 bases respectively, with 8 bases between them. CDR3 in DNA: TGTGCCAGCAGCATGATCGGCTACGAGCAGTACTTC. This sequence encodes CASSMIGYEQYF. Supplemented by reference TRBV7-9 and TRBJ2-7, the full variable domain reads DTGVSQNPRHKITKRGQNVTFRCDPISEHNRLYWYRQTLGQGPEFLTYFQNEAQLEKSRLLSDRFSAERPKGSFSTLEIQRTEQGDSAMYLCASSMIGYEQYFGPGTRLTVT.

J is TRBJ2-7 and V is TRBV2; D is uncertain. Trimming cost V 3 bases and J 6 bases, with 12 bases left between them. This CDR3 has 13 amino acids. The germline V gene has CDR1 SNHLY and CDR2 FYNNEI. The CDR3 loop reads CASSEFPEREQYF. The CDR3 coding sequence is TGTGCCAGCAGTGAGTTTCCCGAGCGCGAGCAGTACTTC.

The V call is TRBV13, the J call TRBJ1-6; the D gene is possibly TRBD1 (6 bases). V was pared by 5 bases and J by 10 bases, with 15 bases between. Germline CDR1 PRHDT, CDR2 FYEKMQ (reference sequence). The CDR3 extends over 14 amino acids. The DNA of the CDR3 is TGTGCCAGCAGCCCCTCTCAGGGGAGGTCACCCCTCCACTTT. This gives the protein CASSPSQGRSPLHF.

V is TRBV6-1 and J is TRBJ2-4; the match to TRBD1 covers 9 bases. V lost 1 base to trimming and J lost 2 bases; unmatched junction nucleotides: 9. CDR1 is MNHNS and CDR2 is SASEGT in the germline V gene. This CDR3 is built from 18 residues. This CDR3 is CASSEGSTGGVTKNIQYF. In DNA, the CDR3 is TGTGCCAGCAGTGAAGGCTCCACAGGGGGCGTCACCAAAAACATTCAGTACTTC.

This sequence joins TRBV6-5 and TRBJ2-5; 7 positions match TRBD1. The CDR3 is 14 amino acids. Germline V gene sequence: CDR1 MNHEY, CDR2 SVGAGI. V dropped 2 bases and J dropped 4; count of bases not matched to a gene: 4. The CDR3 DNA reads TGTGCCAGCAGTTACGAGGGGGCCGGAGAGACCCAGTACTTC. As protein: CASSYEGAGETQYF.

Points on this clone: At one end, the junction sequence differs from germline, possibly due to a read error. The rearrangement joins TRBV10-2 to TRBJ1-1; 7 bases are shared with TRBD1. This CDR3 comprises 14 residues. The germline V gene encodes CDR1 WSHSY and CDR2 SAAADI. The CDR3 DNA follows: TGCGTCAGCAGCGAGGGGGCGAAGAACACCGAAGCTTTCTTT. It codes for CVSSEGAKNTEAFF.

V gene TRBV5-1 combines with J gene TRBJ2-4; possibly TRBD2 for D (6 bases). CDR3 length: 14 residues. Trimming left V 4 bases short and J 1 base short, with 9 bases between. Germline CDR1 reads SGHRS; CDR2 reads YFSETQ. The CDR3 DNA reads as TGCGCCAGCAGCGTAGGAGGGGCCAAAAACATTCAGTACTTC. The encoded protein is CASSVGGAKNIQYF. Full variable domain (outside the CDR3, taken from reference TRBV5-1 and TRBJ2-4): KAGVTQTPRYLIKTRGQQVTLSCSPISGHRSVSWYQQTPGQGLQFLFEYFSETQRNKGNFPGRFSGRQFSNSRSEMNVSTLELGDSALYLCASSVGGAKNIQYFGAGTRLSVL.

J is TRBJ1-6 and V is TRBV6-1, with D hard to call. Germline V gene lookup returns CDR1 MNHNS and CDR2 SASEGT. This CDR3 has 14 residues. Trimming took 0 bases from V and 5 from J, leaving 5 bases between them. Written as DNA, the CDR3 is TGTGCCAGCAGTGAAGCATGGAATAATTCACCCCTCCACTTT. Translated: CASSEAWNNSPLHF.

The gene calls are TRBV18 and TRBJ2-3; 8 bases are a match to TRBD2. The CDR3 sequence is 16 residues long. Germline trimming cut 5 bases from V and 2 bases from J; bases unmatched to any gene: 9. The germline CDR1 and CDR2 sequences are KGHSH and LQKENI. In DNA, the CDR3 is TGTGCCAGCTCATACACGGGGGGGCCGTTCACAGATACGCAGTATTTT. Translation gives CASSYTGGPFTDTQYF. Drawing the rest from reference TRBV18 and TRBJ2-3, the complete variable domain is NAGVMQNPRHLVRRRGQEARLRCSPMKGHSHVYWYRQLPEEGLKFMVYLQKENIIDESGMPKERFSAEFPKEGPSILRIQQVVRGDSAAYFCASSYTGGPFTDTQYFGPGTRLTVL.

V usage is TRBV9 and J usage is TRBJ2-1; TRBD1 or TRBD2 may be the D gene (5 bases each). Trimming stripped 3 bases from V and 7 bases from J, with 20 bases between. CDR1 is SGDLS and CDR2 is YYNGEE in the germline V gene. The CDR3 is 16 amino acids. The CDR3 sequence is CASSALSGTTRNEQFF. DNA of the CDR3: TGTGCCAGCAGCGCGTTATCCGGGACCACTCGAAATGAGCAGTTCTTC.

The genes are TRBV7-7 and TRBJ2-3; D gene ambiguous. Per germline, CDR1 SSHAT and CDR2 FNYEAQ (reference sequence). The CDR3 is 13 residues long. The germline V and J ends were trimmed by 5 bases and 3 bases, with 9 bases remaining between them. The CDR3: CASSPSRTDTQYF. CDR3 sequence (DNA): TGTGCCAGCAGCCCCTCTAGGACAGATACGCAGTATTTT.

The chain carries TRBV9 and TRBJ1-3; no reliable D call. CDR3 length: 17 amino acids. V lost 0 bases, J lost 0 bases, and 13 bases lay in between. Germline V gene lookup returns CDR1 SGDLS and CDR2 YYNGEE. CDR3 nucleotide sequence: TGTGCCAGCAGCGTAGTTGTTCTACTCGACTCTGGAAACACCATATATTTT. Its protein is CASSVVVLLDSGNTIYF.

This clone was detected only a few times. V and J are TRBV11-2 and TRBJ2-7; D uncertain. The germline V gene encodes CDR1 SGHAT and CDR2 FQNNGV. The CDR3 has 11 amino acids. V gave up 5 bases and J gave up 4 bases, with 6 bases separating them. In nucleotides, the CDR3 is TGTGCCAGCAGCGAACAGTACGAGCAGTACTTC. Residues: CASSEQYEQYF.

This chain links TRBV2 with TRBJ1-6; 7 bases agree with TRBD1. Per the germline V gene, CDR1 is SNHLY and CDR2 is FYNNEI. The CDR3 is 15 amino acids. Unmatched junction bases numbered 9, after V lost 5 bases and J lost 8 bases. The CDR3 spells CASSLPQGGYSPLHF. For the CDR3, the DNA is TGTGCCAGCAGTCTTCCTCAGGGGGGATATTCACCCCTCCACTTT.

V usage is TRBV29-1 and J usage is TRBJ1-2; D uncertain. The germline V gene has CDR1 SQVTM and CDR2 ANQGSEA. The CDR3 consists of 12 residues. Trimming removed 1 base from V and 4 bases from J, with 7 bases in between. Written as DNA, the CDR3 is TGCAGCGTTGAAGTTGCCGGCTATGGCTACACCTTC. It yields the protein CSVEVAGYGYTF. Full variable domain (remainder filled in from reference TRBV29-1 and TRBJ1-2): SAVISQKPSRDICQRGTSLTIQCQVDSQVTMMFWYRQQPGQSLTLIATANQGSEATYESGFVIDKFPISRPNLTFSTLTVSNMSPEDSSIYLCSVEVAGYGYTFGSGTRLTVV.

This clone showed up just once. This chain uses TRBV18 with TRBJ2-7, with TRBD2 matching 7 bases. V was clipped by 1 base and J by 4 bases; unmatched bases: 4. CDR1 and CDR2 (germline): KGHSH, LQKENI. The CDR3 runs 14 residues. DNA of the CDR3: TGTGCCAGCTCACCACGGGGGGGAATTTACGAGCAGTACTTC. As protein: CASSPRGGIYEQYF.

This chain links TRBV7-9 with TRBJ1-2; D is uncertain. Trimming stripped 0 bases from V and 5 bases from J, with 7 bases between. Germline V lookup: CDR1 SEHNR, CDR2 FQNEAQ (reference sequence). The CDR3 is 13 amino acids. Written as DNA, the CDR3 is TGTGCCAGCAGCTTAGCGAGAGGGTATGGCTACACCTTC. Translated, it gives CASSLARGYGYTF.

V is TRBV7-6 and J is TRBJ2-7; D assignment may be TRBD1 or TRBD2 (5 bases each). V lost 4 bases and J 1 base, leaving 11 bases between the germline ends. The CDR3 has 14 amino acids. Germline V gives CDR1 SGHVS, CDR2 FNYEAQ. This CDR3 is CASSSGPTSYEQYF. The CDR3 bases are TGTGCCAGCAGCTCGGGACCCACTTCCTACGAGCAGTACTTC.

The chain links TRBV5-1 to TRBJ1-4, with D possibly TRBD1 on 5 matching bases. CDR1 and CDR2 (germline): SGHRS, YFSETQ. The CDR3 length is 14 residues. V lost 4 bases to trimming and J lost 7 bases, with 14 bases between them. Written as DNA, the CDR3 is TGCGCCAGCAGCCTCGGGTCGCAGGGTGAAAAACTGTTTTTT. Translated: CASSLGSQGEKLFF.

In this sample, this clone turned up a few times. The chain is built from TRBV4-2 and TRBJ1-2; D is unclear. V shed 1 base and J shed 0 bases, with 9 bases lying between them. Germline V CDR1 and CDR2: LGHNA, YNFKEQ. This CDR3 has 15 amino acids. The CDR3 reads CASSQVLVANYGYTF. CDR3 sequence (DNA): TGTGCCAGCAGCCAAGTTCTGGTAGCTAACTATGGCTACACCTTC.

CDR3 in amino acids: CASSKNVRPNQYF. Here the CDR3 DNA reads TGTGCCAGCAGCAAAAACGTCAGGCCAAATCAGTACTTC. The V call is TRBV21-1, the J call TRBJ2-7; TRBD1, the table's D call, lacks a check against the DNA. TRBV21-1 is shown as a pseudogene. The length of the CDR3 is 13 residues.

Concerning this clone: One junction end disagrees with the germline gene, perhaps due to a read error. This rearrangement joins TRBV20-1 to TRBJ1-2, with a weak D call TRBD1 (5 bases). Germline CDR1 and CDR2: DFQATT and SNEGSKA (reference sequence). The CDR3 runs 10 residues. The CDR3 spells CSAPLWDLNF. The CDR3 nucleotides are TGCAGTGCTCCACTCTGGGACCTCAACTTC.

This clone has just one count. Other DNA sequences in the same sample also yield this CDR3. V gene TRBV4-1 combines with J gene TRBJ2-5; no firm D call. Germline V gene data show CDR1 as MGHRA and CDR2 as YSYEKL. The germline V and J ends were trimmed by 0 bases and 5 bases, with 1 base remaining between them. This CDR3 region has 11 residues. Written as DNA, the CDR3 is TGCGCCAGCAGCCAAGAGGAGACCCAGTACTTC. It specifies CASSQEETQYF.